These 32 T cell receptor beta chains share one sample of origin, sequenced in a study of CXCR3-negative and CXCR3-positive naive CD8 T cells (dated by TCRdb to about 2019). The sequencer was a NextSeq 550. The Human TCR Profiling Kit (MiLaboratory) was used to prepare UMI-labeled 5' RACE TRB cDNA libraries. TCRdb reprocessed the public reads and reports one entry per CDR3 protein sequence, without DNA. This sample's clone table shows tens of thousands of distinct CDR3 sequences. The ten most abundant clones make up around 0.58% of the sample. For these TCRs, the target antigens are not known. Results the study describes overall, beyond this receptor: TRB CDR3s from CXCR3-positive naive cells showed higher hydrophobicity (lower Kidera factor 4), lower energy, and higher strength and volume indices than CXCR3-negative naive cells.

What was sequenced was naive CXCR3+ CD8+ T cells from blood. The cell subset or site label corresponds to: CD45RO-CCR7+CD27+CD95- naive CD8+ T cells expressing CXCR3 (TNR3+). The receptor set was obtained from a human donor in good health. Some clones in this sample may be carry-over from other donors' samples.

The J gene is TRBJ2-1, the V gene TRBV14; TCRdb's assignment of TRBD2 cannot be checked, as there is no DNA. The CDR3 loop spans 15 amino acids. Germline values: CDR1 SGHDN, CDR2 FVKESK. CDR3 amino acids: CASSPFSRSYNEQFF.

V and J are TRBV12-5 and TRBJ2-1. Looked up from germline, CDR1 is LGHNT and CDR2 is FRNRAP. The CDR3 consists of 14 residues. The CDR3 spells CASGLGDYYNEQFF.

This chain joins TRBV28 and TRBJ2-7; TCRdb's assignment of TRBD1 cannot be checked, as there is no DNA. Germline assignment: CDR1 MDHEN and CDR2 SYDVKM. The CDR3 contains 12 residues. The CDR3 here is CASSFRGAEQYF.

The chain uses TRBV20-1 and TRBJ2-3; TCRdb gives TRBD1 as the D gene, but with no DNA this cannot be confirmed. This CDR3 has 18 residues. Germline V gene lookup returns CDR1 DFQATT and CDR2 SNEGSKA (reference sequence). Here the CDR3 reads CSARAYPQQGYNTDTQYF.

V is TRBV29-1 and J is TRBJ1-1; TCRdb indicates TRBD1, and absent DNA this call remains unverified. CDR3 length: 13 residues. Germline loops: CDR1 SQVTM, CDR2 ANQGSEA. CDR3 sequence: CSFHRDSDTEAFF.

This chain links TRBV6-5 with TRBJ1-1; TCRdb proposes TRBD1, but this gene call is untestable without DNA. This CDR3 has 14 residues. The germline gives CDR1 MNHEY, CDR2 SVGAGI. The CDR3 loop is CASSYRQENTEAFF.

This chain's CDR3 is CASSPYLNPYNEQFF. The rearrangement joins TRBV7-3 to TRBJ2-1. CDR1 is SGHTA and CDR2 is FQGTGA in the germline V gene. The CDR3 has 15 residues.

The J gene is TRBJ2-1, the V gene TRBV28; the TRBD2 assignment by TCRdb is unverifiable without DNA. Germline V CDR1 and CDR2: MDHEN, SYDVKM. The CDR3 length is 13 residues. The CDR3 sequence: CASSPRTSGEQFF.

The rearrangement links TRBV12-3 or TRBV12-4 to TRBJ2-1; TCRdb picks TRBD1, but there is no DNA to check that call. This CDR3 region has 15 residues. CDR3 residues: CASSARQGYYNEQFF.

The chain links TRBV6-5 to TRBJ1-2; TCRdb's D call, TRBD1, is unchecked because there is no DNA. CDR3 length: 15 residues. Germline V CDR1 and CDR2: MNHEY, SVGAGI. The CDR3 region is CASSYSGPERGGYTF.

The rearrangement uses TRBV28 and TRBJ2-7. From germline, CDR1 is MDHEN and CDR2 SYDVKM. CDR3 length: 15 residues. The CDR3 sequence: CASTPGSGSFYEQYF. Supplemented by reference TRBV28 and TRBJ2-7, the full variable domain reads DVKVTQSSRYLVKRTGEKVFLECVQDMDHENMFWYRQDPGLGLRLIYFSYDVKMKEKGDIPEGYSVSREKKERFSLILESASTNQTSMYLCASTPGSGSFYEQYFGPGTRLTVT.

The chain is built from TRBV4-1 and TRBJ2-1; the TCRdb D gene call, TRBD2, has no DNA to confirm it. Germline V gene data show CDR1 as MGHRA and CDR2 as YSYEKL. The CDR3 has 16 amino acids. The CDR3 protein is CASSQVPTSGGTEQFF.

This chain joins TRBV5-5 and TRBJ1-6; no DNA is available, so the TRBD1 call from TCRdb remains unchecked. Germline CDR1 reads SGHKS; CDR2 reads YYEKEE (reference sequence). This CDR3 has 18 residues. The CDR3 protein is CASSLEGVTISYNSPLHF.

The chain's CDR3 is CASSPHQTYNEQFF. The chain uses TRBV5-1 and TRBJ2-1. CDR1 SGHRS and CDR2 YFSETQ come from the germline V gene. The CDR3 has 14 amino acids.

The V call is TRBV11-2, the J call TRBJ2-1. The CDR3 runs 14 residues. Germline CDR1 is SGHAT and CDR2 is FQNNGV. CDR3 in amino acids: CASSLTSYYNEQFF.

The CDR3 is CASTGTDNYGYTF. The chain links TRBV4-1 to TRBJ1-2; TCRdb's D call of TRBD1 is untestable without DNA. Germline V gene lookup returns CDR1 MGHRA and CDR2 YSYEKL. This CDR3 has 13 residues.

This sequence joins TRBV29-1 and TRBJ1-1; checking the TCRdb D call of TRBD1 is not possible without DNA. There are 13 residues in the CDR3. The V gene's germline CDR1 is SQVTM and CDR2 ANQGSEA. The CDR3 protein is CSVLSAGHTEAFF.

The V call is TRBV6-6, the J call TRBJ1-2; TCRdb selects TRBD1, and the lack of DNA leaves this call unchecked. Germline V lookup: CDR1 MNHNY, CDR2 SVGAGI (reference sequence). CDR3 size: 15 residues. The CDR3 is CASSYSSGGADGYTF.

The rearrangement joins TRBV12-3 or TRBV12-4 to TRBJ1-5; the TCRdb D gene call, TRBD1, has no DNA to confirm it. The CDR3 covers 14 residues. CDR3 in amino acids: CASSQTGEGQPQHF.

The genes are TRBV7-8 and TRBJ2-1; TCRdb's D gene call, TRBD1, goes unchecked for lack of DNA. This CDR3 has 15 amino acids. CDR1 SGHVS and CDR2 FQNEAQ come from the germline V gene. The CDR3 sequence: CASSWAGTGVFEQFF. The full variable domain, with the rest looked up from reference TRBV7-8 and TRBJ2-1, is GAGVSQSPRYKVAKRGQDVALRCDPISGHVSLFWYQQALGQGPEFLTYFQNEAQLDKSGLPSDRFFAERPEGSVSTLKIQRTQQEDSAVYLCASSWAGTGVFEQFFGPGTRLTVL.

This chain joins TRBV29-1 and TRBJ2-7. Germline CDR1 and CDR2: SQVTM and ANQGSEA. CDR3 length: 11 residues. This chain's CDR3 is CSVYIGYEQYF.

The J gene is TRBJ1-1, the V gene TRBV28. The CDR3 totals 13 residues. CDR1 MDHEN and CDR2 SYDVKM come from the germline V gene. The CDR3: CASSLNHRNEAFF.

The genes are TRBV7-2 and TRBJ2-7; the TRBD1 assignment by TCRdb is unverifiable without DNA. CDR1 is SGHTA and CDR2 is FQGNSA in the germline V gene. The CDR3 contains 12 residues. CDR3 sequence reads: CASSLKGYEQYF. Supplemented by reference TRBV7-2 and TRBJ2-7, the full variable domain reads GAGVSQSPSNKVTEKGKDVELRCDPISGHTALYWYRQSLGQGLEFLIYFQGNSAPDKSGLPSDRFSAERTGGSVSTLTIQRTQQEDSAVYLCASSLKGYEQYFGPGTRLTVT.

The chain links TRBV7-9 to TRBJ2-1; TCRdb's D call of TRBD1 is untestable without DNA. CDR3 size: 14 residues. In germline, CDR1 is SEHNR, CDR2 FQNEAQ (reference sequence). CDR3 loop: CASPPDRRWNEQFF.

The V call is TRBV28, the J call TRBJ2-5; TCRdb reports TRBD2, a call that lacks DNA to check it against. The germline V gene has CDR1 MDHEN and CDR2 SYDVKM. The CDR3 runs 16 residues. The CDR3 spells CASSSGTSGSAETQYF. Supplemented by reference TRBV28 and TRBJ2-5, the full variable domain reads DVKVTQSSRYLVKRTGEKVFLECVQDMDHENMFWYRQDPGLGLRLIYFSYDVKMKEKGDIPEGYSVSREKKERFSLILESASTNQTSMYLCASSSGTSGSAETQYFGPGTRLLVL.

The rearrangement links TRBV7-9 to TRBJ2-1; TCRdb's D call, TRBD2, is unchecked because there is no DNA. CDR1 SEHNR and CDR2 FQNEAQ come from the germline V gene (reference sequence). CDR3 length: 16 amino acids. The CDR3 is CASSFTSGSSYNEQLF.

The chain carries TRBV28 and TRBJ2-7; TCRdb's assignment of TRBD1 cannot be checked, as there is no DNA. Per germline, CDR1 MDHEN and CDR2 SYDVKM. This CDR3 has 15 residues. CDR3 amino acids: CASSLWARTPYEQYF.

J is TRBJ1-2 and V is TRBV7-9; TCRdb's D call, TRBD1, is unchecked because there is no DNA. This CDR3 comprises 14 residues. Germline V gene sequence: CDR1 SEHNR, CDR2 FQNEAQ (reference sequence). The chain's CDR3 is CASSLATGFYGYTF.

The chain joins TRBV4-1 to TRBJ1-1; TCRdb gives TRBD1 as the D gene, but with no DNA this cannot be confirmed. The CDR3 covers 16 residues. The V gene's germline CDR1 is MGHRA and CDR2 YSYEKL. This CDR3 is CASSQGPGVGNTEAFF.

This chain links TRBV3-1 with TRBJ1-2. The CDR3 length is 15 residues. Germline V lookup: CDR1 LGHDT, CDR2 YNNKEL (reference sequence). This CDR3 is CASSQSMTLSGGYTF.

The J gene is TRBJ2-5, the V gene TRBV3-1; TCRdb picks TRBD1, but there is no DNA to check that call. Germline-derived CDR1 and CDR2 are LGHDT and YNNKEL (reference sequence). The CDR3 spans 18 residues. CDR3 in amino acids: CASSQETPHWDTQETQYF.

This chain uses TRBV7-8 with TRBJ2-7; TCRdb outputs TRBD2, but without DNA this stays unchecked. Germline values: CDR1 SGHVS, CDR2 FQNEAQ. This CDR3 comprises 16 residues. CDR3 amino acids: CASSLGLAGSSYEQYF.